Here is one T cell receptor (beta chain) with its context. What it binds is not known. This record comes from a study of T cell responses to AZD1222 COVID-19 vaccine. General study results and limits: Epitopes outside B.1.351 and B.1.1.7 mutated regions reportedly drew nearly half of spike TCRs. At baseline, just a handful of AZD1222 recipients tested seropositive.

This CDR3 is 14 amino acids long. CDR1 is LNHDA and CDR2 is SQIVND in the germline V gene (reference sequence). V was shortened by 5 bases and J by 4 bases, with 14 bases between the two germline ends. Measured with immunoSEQ multiplex PCR; TCRdb has only the in-frame clones, and not every one. The sample holds 150,000 to 200,000 clones; around 94% are singletons and the top ten take under 11%. The chain recombines TRBV19 with TRBJ1-1; D perhaps matches TRBD1 (5 bases). This clonotype was obtained from an adult in good health. The sequences come from peripheral blood, collected on day 0 of AZD1222 vaccination. CDR3 loop: CASSFQGLPTEAFF. CDR3 sequence (DNA): TGTGCCAGTAGTTTTCAGGGTTTGCCCACTGAAGCTTTCTTT. The full variable domain, in which reference TRBV19 and TRBJ1-1 provide the parts outside the CDR3, is DGGITQSPKYLFRKEGQNVTLSCEQNLNHDAMYWYRQDPGQGLRLIYYSQIVNDFQKGDIAEGYSVSREKKESFPLTVTSAQKNPTAFYLCASSFQGLPTEAFFGQGTRLTVV.